These T cell receptor beta chains were read from a single sample in a study of regulatory T cells in long-lasting Graves disease. TCRdb reprocessed the multiplex PCR reads via MiXCR and lists one record per CDR3 protein. The sample holds around 360,000 distinct CDR3 sequences, about a sixth seen once. The sample also formed part of further work on T cells in Graves' hyperthyroidism and ophthalmopathy.

The source material was peripheral blood mononuclear cells (PBMCs), sampled at new diagnosis, from a patient treated with antithyroid drugs. These receptors all stem from a woman younger than 30 with Graves disease. Both conserved end residues are part of each CDR3. The D gene is left open where the match is weak. Clone size, where shown, is once, few, many, or a class for clones that have expanded.

>TRBJ1-1|.|many|TRBV7-9
TGTGCCAGCAGCTTGGCGGGGGGCCACGAAGCTTTCTTT
CASSLAGGHEAFF
>TRBJ2-1|.|many|TRBV3-1
TGTGCCAGCAGCCAAGAATTCTTATCCTCCTACAATGAGCAGTTCTTC
CASSQEFLSSYNEQFF
>TRBJ2-7|TRBD2|few|TRBV6-5
TGTGCCAGCAGTTACTCCGGGGGACTAGCGGGAGGATACGAGCAGTACTTC
CASSYSGGLAGGYEQYF
>TRBJ2-3|TRBD2|many|TRBV30
TGTGCCTGGAGGACGGGAGGCCCCGGTGGGACTGATACGCAGTATTTT
CAWRTGGPGGTDTQYF
>TRBJ2-1|.|.|TRBV7-2
TGTGCCAGCAGCTTAGCGCGGGACTTCTACAATGAGCAGTTCTTC
CASSLARDFYNEQFF
>TRBJ2-1|TRBD1|many|TRBV6-2/TRBV6-3
TGTGCCAGCAGCCCCGGGACAGGGGAAAGCGATGAGCAGTTCTTC
CASSPGTGESDEQFF
>TRBJ2-7|TRBD1|few|TRBV7-9
TGTGCCAGCAGCTTCCGGACAGGGGGCGGCTACGAGCAGTACTTC
CASSFRTGGGYEQYF
>TRBJ1-5|TRBD1|many|TRBV7-2
TGTGCCAGCACCCGGACAGGGGGCATTGGTCAGCCCCAGCATTTT
CASTRTGGIGQPQHF
>TRBJ1-2|TRBD1|.|TRBV29-1
TGCAGCGTTGAGGTTACAGGGGAAGGCTACACCTTC
CSVEVTGEGYTF
>TRBJ1-2|.|.|TRBV6-1
TGTGCCAGCAGTGATAGCCCTGATGGCGCTTCAAGGGGCTACACCTTC
CASSDSPDGASRGYTF
>TRBJ1-2|.|many|TRBV30
TGTGCCTGGAGTGTACTTGAAGGGAAATATGGCTACACCTTC
CAWSVLEGKYGYTF
>TRBJ2-1|TRBD2|many|TRBV12-3/TRBV12-4
TGTGCCAGCATGCGGACTAGCGGGAACAATGAGCAGTTCTTC
CASMRTSGNNEQFF
>TRBJ2-1|TRBD2|few|TRBV9
TGTGCCAGCAGCGGCCACGGGACTAGCGGCAATGAGCAGTTCTTC
CASSGHGTSGNEQFF
>TRBJ2-6|.|many|TRBV27
TGTGCCAGCAGTTTGCGGTTTATTGGCATCTCTGGGGCCAACGTCCTGACTTTC
CASSLRFIGISGANVLTF
>TRBJ2-5|.|many|TRBV29-1
TGCAGCGTTGAACCTCTGAAGAGCGGTCTGTACCAAGAGGCCCAGTACTTC
CSVEPLKSGLYQEAQYF
>TRBJ2-7|.|many|TRBV28
TGTGCCAGCATCGGCTCCTACGAGCAGTACTTC
CASIGSYEQYF
>TRBJ2-7|TRBD2|many|TRBV2
TGTGCCAGCAGTATAGCGGGAGGGCTATACGAGCAGTACTTC
CASSIAGGLYEQYF
>TRBJ2-7|.|many|TRBV11-1
TGTGCCAGCAGCTTAGCAGCAGATAGCTCCTACGAGCAGTACTTC
CASSLAADSSYEQYF
>TRBJ1-2|.|many|TRBV7-2
TGTGCCAGCAGCTTTTTCTTACAGGGACATGGCTACACCTTC
CASSFFLQGHGYTF
>TRBJ2-2|.|many|TRBV28
TGTGCCAGCAGTCCCACCTCAGCGTCCGGGGAGCTGTTTTTT
CASSPTSASGELFF
>TRBJ1-1|.|many|TRBV7-8
TGTGCCAGCAGCAGCCAGCGTTTTGGGGGGGACACTGAAGCTTTCTTT
CASSSQRFGGDTEAFF
>TRBJ2-2|TRBD2|few|TRBV3-1
TGTGCCAGCAAAACCTCTAGCGGGGCTGAGACCGGGGAGCTGTTTTTT
CASKTSSGAETGELFF
>TRBJ1-4|.|few|TRBV5-5
TGTGCCAGCAGCCCACCGACAGGAGTTGACGAAAAACTGTTTTTT
CASSPPTGVDEKLFF
>TRBJ2-3|TRBD1|few|TRBV12-3/TRBV12-4
TGTGCCAGCAGCCGGACAGGAGAAATCACAGATACGCAGTATTTT
CASSRTGEITDTQYF
>TRBJ2-1|TRBD1|many|TRBV11-2
TGTGCCAGCAGCGAAACAGGGGGGTGGAATGAGCAGTTCTTC
CASSETGGWNEQFF
>TRBJ1-5|.|many|TRBV28
TGTGCCAGCAGTTTAGGATTTTCGAGCAATCAGCCCCAGCATTTT
CASSLGFSSNQPQHF
>TRBJ2-5|TRBD2|many|TRBV28
TGTGCCAGCTACGCGGGGGGTCAAGAGACCCAGTACTTC
CASYAGGQETQYF
>TRBJ2-3|.|few|TRBV20-1
TGCAGTGCTGATCCGAGAGGGGGGGCGAGCACAGATACGCAGTATTTT
CSADPRGGASTDTQYF
>TRBJ2-1|.|.|TRBV9
TGTGCCAGCAGCCGTGAGGGGGAGCAGTTCTTC
CASSREGEQFF
>TRBJ1-2|.|many|TRBV28
TGTGCCACCCCAATGGAGAAGGGCTACACCTTC
CATPMEKGYTF
>TRBJ2-6|.|many|TRBV7-2
TGTGCCAGCAGTCTAGTCCCAGCCTCTGGGGCCAACGTCCTGACTTTC
CASSLVPASGANVLTF
>TRBJ2-3|TRBD2|many|TRBV27
TGTGCCAGCAGAGGACTAGCGGATACGCAGTATTTT
CASRGLADTQYF
>TRBJ2-7|.|.|TRBV6-1
TGTGCCAGCACCCTACAGCAATACGAGCAGTACTTC
CASTLQQYEQYF
>TRBJ1-3|TRBD1|.|TRBV7-9
TGTGCCAGCAGCATAGGGACAGGGAGCACCATATATTTT
CASSIGTGSTIYF
>TRBJ1-3|.|few|TRBV5-1
TGCGCCAGCAGCTCCCAGGGCCCCTTTGGAAACACCATATATTTT
CASSSQGPFGNTIYF
>TRBJ2-7|.|many|TRBV20-1
TGCAGTGCTAGTTTAGGGCGGTCCCGACTTTACGAGCAGTACTTC
CSASLGRSRLYEQYF
>TRBJ2-7|.|many|TRBV28
TGTGCCAGCAGAACCCCGAGGGGACGCACCTACGAGCAGTACTTC
CASRTPRGRTYEQYF
>TRBJ1-2|.|few|TRBV7-2
TGTGCCAGCAGCTTAAGCCCGAGTGGAGGCTACACCTTC
CASSLSPSGGYTF
>TRBJ2-7|.|many|TRBV18
TGTGCCAGCTCACCCGCGTGGCGCGGTAGCTCCTACGAGCAGTACTTC
CASSPAWRGSSYEQYF
>TRBJ1-6|.|few|TRBV20-1
TGCAGTGGAAGGGGGAATCATAATTCACCCCTCCACTTT
CSGRGNHNSPLHF
>TRBJ2-3|.|many|TRBV7-3
TGTGCCAGAGGGACTAGCACAGATACGCAGTATTTT
CARGTSTDTQYF
>TRBJ2-7|.|many|TRBV11-2
TGTGCCAGCAGCTTAGATGGCAGGTACTACGAGCAGTACTTC
CASSLDGRYYEQYF
>TRBJ1-3|TRBD1|few|TRBV4-1
TGCGCCAGCAGCCAAGAGTTTGGGGACAGGGCCGTAATCTCTGGAAACACCATATATTTT
CASSQEFGDRAVISGNTIYF
>TRBJ2-5|TRBD1|.|TRBV28
TGTGCCAGCAGTGACAGGGGAGGAGAGACCCAGTACTTC
CASSDRGGETQYF
>TRBJ2-1|.|many|TRBV7-9
TGTGCCAGCAGCTTAGCCCCCCCAGGGGCTATATACAATGAGCAGTTCTTC
CASSLAPPGAIYNEQFF
>TRBJ2-2|TRBD1|many|TRBV18
TGTGCCAGCTCACCAAGAAGGACAGGGGGCACAAGCACCGGGGAGCTGTTTTTT
CASSPRRTGGTSTGELFF
>TRBJ2-7|TRBD1|few|TRBV5-1
TGCGCCAGCAGCTTGTACGGGACAGGGAACGAGCAGTACTTC
CASSLYGTGNEQYF